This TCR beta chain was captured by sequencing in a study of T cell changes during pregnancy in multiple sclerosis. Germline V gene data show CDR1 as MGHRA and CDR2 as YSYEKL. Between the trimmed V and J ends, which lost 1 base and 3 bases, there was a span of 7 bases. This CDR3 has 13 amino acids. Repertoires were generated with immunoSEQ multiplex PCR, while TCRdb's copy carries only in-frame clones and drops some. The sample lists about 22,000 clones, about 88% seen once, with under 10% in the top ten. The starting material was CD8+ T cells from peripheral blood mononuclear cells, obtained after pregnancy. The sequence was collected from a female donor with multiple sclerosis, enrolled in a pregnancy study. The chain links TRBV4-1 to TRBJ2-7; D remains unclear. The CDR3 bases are TGCGCCAGCAGCCAAGTACCGGGCTACGAGCAGTACTTC. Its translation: CASSQVPGYEQYF.